What follows are 30 T cell receptor beta chains derived from one specimen sequenced in a study of glioma-infiltrating T cells after dendritic cell vaccination. Method: immunoSEQ multiplex PCR; TCRdb's copy keeps in-frame clones and lacks some. The sample gives about 87,000 clones, 70% to 90% of which show up once; 3.2% is in the top ten. This specimen consisted of blood, obtained before dendritic cell vaccination. The receptors come from a human donor with glioblastoma.

This rearrangement joins TRBV19 to TRBJ1-1, with 10 bases identical to TRBD1. The V segment lost 5 bases and the J segment 5 bases; nucleotides outside the gene matches: 5. Germline values: CDR1 LNHDA, CDR2 SQIVND (reference sequence). CDR3 length: 14 amino acids. CDR3 DNA sequence: TGTGCCAGTAGTGACAGGGGGCGAAGGACTGAAGCTTTCTTT. Translating gives CASSDRGRRTEAFF.

This chain connects TRBV5-1 to TRBJ2-5; D remains ambiguous. The ends were cut back, 5 bases at V and 6 bases at J, with 17 bases in the middle. CDR3 size: 14 residues. Germline assignment: CDR1 SGHRS and CDR2 YFSETQ. CDR3 sequence (DNA): TGCGCCAGCAGTCCTAACCCTTTCGCCCAGACCCAGTACTTC. This codes for CASSPNPFAQTQYF.

This CDR3 reads CASSAGSSNSPLHF. In DNA form, the CDR3 reads TGTGCCAGCAGCGCGGGGAGCAGTAATTCACCCCTCCACTTT. V gene TRBV11-2 combines with J gene TRBJ1-6; the D is unclear. The length of the CDR3 is 14 residues. Germline CDR1 SGHAT, CDR2 FQNNGV. V shed 5 bases and J shed 6 bases, with 11 bases lying between them.

This clone was recorded a few times. The chain combines TRBV4-1 with TRBJ2-2; TRBD2 matches at 8 bases. This CDR3 is 16 amino acids long. J lost 4 bases, V lost 2 bases, and 6 bases had no gene match. The germline gives CDR1 MGHRA, CDR2 YSYEKL. The CDR3 DNA reads TGCGCCAGCAGCCAAATAGCGGGATGGGTCACCGGGGAGCTGTTTTTT. Encoded protein: CASSQIAGWVTGELFF.

J is TRBJ2-5 and V is TRBV7-3; a weak D match, TRBD1 (6 bases). Germline CDR1 SGHTA, CDR2 FQGTGA. The CDR3 sequence is 13 residues long. Trimming removed 5 bases from V and 3 bases from J, with 10 bases in between. The chain's CDR3 is CASSLTGEETQYF. CDR3 sequence (DNA): TGTGCCAGCAGCCTGACAGGAGAAGAGACCCAGTACTTC.

The CDR3 nucleotides are TGTGCCAGCAGTTCGGGGACAAACACCGGGGAGCTGTTTTTT. Protein product: CASSSGTNTGELFF. The chain couples TRBV6-6 to TRBJ2-2; D is possibly TRBD1 (6 bases). This CDR3 region has 14 residues. The V end was cut by 4 bases, the J end by 2 bases, with 8 bases between. Germline CDR1 is MNHNY and CDR2 is SVGAGI (reference sequence).

This sequence joins TRBV7-3 and TRBJ2-6; 9 bases agree with TRBD1. Germline CDR1 and CDR2: SGHTA and FQGTGA. The CDR3 covers 17 residues. The V gene end was trimmed by 6 bases and the J gene end by 2 bases; junction bases not matched to a gene: 8. CDR3 coding DNA: TGTGCCAGCAGGAAACAGGGGGCGCAGGCTGGGGCCAACGTCCTGACTTTC. Its protein product is CASRKQGAQAGANVLTF. Filled out from reference TRBV7-3 and TRBJ2-6, the complete variable domain reads GAGVSQTPSNKVTEKGKYVELRCDPISGHTALYWYRQSLGQGPEFLIYFQGTGAADDSGLPNDRFFAVRPEGSVSTLKIQRTERGDSAVYLCASRKQGAQAGANVLTFGAGSRLTVL.

This clone was counted once. The J gene is TRBJ2-1, the V gene TRBV5-5; D perhaps matches TRBD1 (6 bases). Trimming removed 5 bases from V and 4 bases from J, with 16 bases in between. The germline V gene has CDR1 SGHKS and CDR2 YYEKEE (reference sequence). The CDR3 runs 15 residues. CDR3 protein: CASRVTGTLYNEQFF. CDR3 bases: TGTGCCAGCAGGGTAACCGGGACACTTTACAATGAGCAGTTCTTC.

CDR3 protein: CASTGTPGVQETQYF. DNA of the CDR3: TGCGCCAGCACCGGAACCCCCGGGGTCCAAGAGACCCAGTACTTC. J is TRBJ2-5 and V is TRBV5-1; D may be TRBD2 (5 bases). From germline, CDR1 is SGHRS and CDR2 YFSETQ. The CDR3 consists of 15 residues. V lost 6 bases and J lost 1, with 16 bases in between.

Comments on this clone: Other nucleotide sequences in the sample specify the same CDR3. The V and J genes are TRBV5-1 and TRBJ1-5; 8 bases match TRBD1. V shed 0 bases, J shed 0 bases, and the junction held 2 bases outside the gene matches. This CDR3 has 16 amino acids. The germline V gene has CDR1 SGHRS and CDR2 YFSETQ. CDR3 loop: CASSLGTGNSNQPQHF. The CDR3 nucleotides read TGCGCCAGCAGCTTGGGGACAGGGAATAGCAATCAGCCCCAGCATTTT.

This sequence joins TRBV4-1 and TRBJ2-3, with 12 bases matching TRBD2. In germline, CDR1 is MGHRA, CDR2 YSYEKL. CDR3 length equals 18 residues. With 4 bases clipped from V and 2 bases from J, the junction kept 10 bases outside the gene matches. The CDR3: CASSPGGLAGRYTDTQYF. The CDR3 DNA sequence: TGCGCCAGCAGCCCCGGGGGACTAGCGGGCCGATACACAGATACGCAGTATTTT.

This clone was detected only once. J is TRBJ2-7 and V is TRBV2, with TRBD2 matching over 7 bases. The ends lost 0 bases at V and 0 bases at J; junction bases unmatched: 2. The CDR3 contains 15 residues. The V gene's germline CDR1 is SNHLY and CDR2 FYNNEI. The CDR3 region has the DNA TGTGCCAGCAGTGAAGCGGGGAGGGGCTCCTACGAGCAGTACTTC. Protein product: CASSEAGRGSYEQYF.

V usage is TRBV5-1 and J usage is TRBJ2-3; 12 nucleotides line up with TRBD2. Germline V gene data show CDR1 as SGHRS and CDR2 as YFSETQ. Trimming took 5 bases from V and 5 from J; bases not matched to a gene: 6. The CDR3 sequence is 15 residues long. Written as DNA, the CDR3 is TGCGCCAGCAGGGAGCCGGGACTAGCGGGAGATACGCAGTATTTT. Protein product: CASREPGLAGDTQYF.

This rearrangement joins TRBV6-6 to TRBJ2-3; tentatively, D is TRBD2 (7 bases). V shed 0 bases and J shed 5 bases, with 15 bases lying between them. Germline CDR1 reads MNHNY; CDR2 reads SVGAGI (reference sequence). This CDR3 spans 16 amino acids. CDR3 residues: CASSYSPAGAGDTQYF. As DNA, the CDR3 is TGTGCCAGCAGTTACTCCCCGGCGGGGGCCGGAGATACGCAGTATTTT.

V gene TRBV5-6 combines with J gene TRBJ1-4, with 11 bases fitting TRBD1. This CDR3 is 15 amino acids long. The trim removed 4 bases at V and 8 bases at J, leaving 7 bases unmatched. Germline CDR1 is SGHDT and CDR2 is YYEEEE. The CDR3 sequence: CASSPDRDRGEKLFF. CDR3 DNA: TGTGCCAGCAGCCCCGACCGGGACAGGGGGGAAAAACTGTTTTTT.

The V and J genes are TRBV5-1 and TRBJ1-1; D not resolved. The CDR3 spans 13 residues. The V end lost 2 bases, the J end lost 1 base, and 6 bases lay between the germline ends. Germline CDR1 SGHRS, CDR2 YFSETQ. The CDR3 spells CASSFAENTEAFF. In nucleotides, the CDR3 is TGCGCCAGCAGCTTTGCAGAGAACACTGAAGCTTTCTTT.

The chain has TRBV27 and TRBJ1-5, with 8 bases fitting TRBD1. V lost 0 bases and J lost 2; bases outside the gene matches: 3. This CDR3 is built from 16 residues. Germline CDR1 and CDR2: MNHEY and SMNVEV (reference sequence). CDR3 nucleotide sequence: TGTGCCAGCAGTTTATCGACAGGGGTGGGCAATCAGCCCCAGCATTTT. The encoded protein is CASSLSTGVGNQPQHF.

V usage is TRBV13 and J usage is TRBJ2-7; a weak D match, TRBD2 (5 bases). The CDR3 totals 16 residues. Trimming stripped 3 bases from V and 6 bases from J, with 21 bases between. Germline CDR1 and CDR2: PRHDT and FYEKMQ (reference sequence). CDR3 amino acids: CASSLRLGVTAGEQYF. The CDR3 DNA reads as TGTGCCAGCAGCTTGCGGCTCGGGGTGACGGCCGGCGAGCAGTACTTC.

The rearrangement uses TRBV7-8 and TRBJ2-1, with 9 nucleotides matching TRBD2. V lost 2 bases and J lost 7; bases outside the gene matches: 6. The CDR3 sequence is 15 residues long. Germline V gene lookup returns CDR1 SGHVS and CDR2 FQNEAQ. The CDR3 DNA follows: TGTGCCAGCAGCTTACTCGCGGGAGGGCGTAATGAGCAGTTCTTC. Translated: CASSLLAGGRNEQFF.

J is TRBJ2-7 and V is TRBV10-3, with TRBD2 identical over 10 bases. V shed 4 bases, J shed 1 base, and the junction held 4 bases outside the gene matches. Germline V lookup: CDR1 ENHRY, CDR2 SYGVKD. The CDR3 runs to 15 residues. The CDR3 DNA follows: TGTGCCATCAGTGTGGCTAGCGGGAGTTCCTACGAGCAGTACTTC. Amino acids: CAISVASGSSYEQYF.

This chain uses TRBV18 with TRBJ2-7; 14 bases align to TRBD2. Germline-derived CDR1 and CDR2 are KGHSH and LQKENI. V dropped 4 bases and J dropped 3; count of bases not matched to a gene: 8. The CDR3 is made up of 17 amino acids. Here the CDR3 DNA reads TGTGCCAGCTCACTGGGACTAGCGGGAGCCAATGACTACGAGCAGTACTTC. Translated, it gives CASSLGLAGANDYEQYF.

The rearrangement uses TRBV5-1 and TRBJ2-7, with a possible D match to TRBD2 (8 bases). V lost 6 bases and J lost 4, with 23 bases in between. Germline loops: CDR1 SGHRS, CDR2 YFSETQ. This CDR3 region has 16 residues. DNA of the CDR3: TGCGCCAGCACCCCCGGGGGGGACAGCGGTTCGTACGAGCAGTACTTC. Its protein product is CASTPGGDSGSYEQYF.

CDR3: CASKMGTDEQYF. The CDR3 coding sequence is TGTGCCAGCAAGATGGGGACAGACGAGCAGTACTTC. The rearrangement links TRBV6-5 to TRBJ2-7; 7 nucleotides match TRBD1. Per germline, CDR1 MNHEY and CDR2 SVGAGI. The CDR3 contains 12 residues. J lost 5 bases, V lost 7 bases, and 5 bases had no gene match.

CDR3 sequence: CASSHRGEGYGYTF. The CDR3 DNA is TGTGCCAGCAGCCACAGGGGGGAAGGATATGGCTACACCTTC. This sequence joins TRBV6-1 and TRBJ1-2, with 8 nucleotides matching TRBD1. V trimming: 6 bases; J trimming: 5 bases; junction bases outside the gene matches: 8. The CDR3 runs to 14 residues. CDR1 and CDR2 (germline): MNHNS, SASEGT.

A word on this clone: An end of the junction differs from the germline gene, which may be a read error. This rearrangement joins TRBV7-7 to TRBJ2-5; D uncertain. The CDR3 covers 14 residues. Germline V gene lookup returns CDR1 SSHAT and CDR2 FNYEAQ (reference sequence). CDR3 sequence reads: CASSLSHTGGTQYF. The CDR3, as DNA: TGTGCTAGCAGCCTAAGTCATACCGGCGGGACCCAGTACTTC.

This chain links TRBV6-1 with TRBJ2-7; 10 bases align to TRBD1. V was pared by 8 bases and J by 3 bases, with 4 bases of the junction left unmatched. This CDR3 has 13 residues. In germline, CDR1 is MNHNS, CDR2 SASEGT. The CDR3 sequence: CASSGTGVYEQYF. CDR3 nucleotides: TGTGCCAGCTCCGGGACAGGGGTCTACGAGCAGTACTTC.

In nucleotides, the CDR3 is TGTGCCAGCAGCCTCAGGACAGGGTACAGCACAGATACGCAGTATTTT. It codes for CASSLRTGYSTDTQYF. This chain uses TRBV7-8 with TRBJ2-3; TRBD1 agrees at 8 bases. Per the germline V gene, CDR1 is SGHVS and CDR2 is FQNEAQ. CDR3 length: 16 amino acids. V gave up 5 bases and J gave up 0 bases; unmatched junction bases: 7.

This clone was detected a few times. The V and J genes are TRBV6-1 and TRBJ2-5; 12 bases are a match to TRBD2. In germline, CDR1 is MNHNS, CDR2 SASEGT. Germline trimming cut 6 bases from V and 5 bases from J; bases unmatched to any gene: 1. CDR3 size: 13 residues. The CDR3 protein is CASRTSGSETQYF. The CDR3 bases are TGTGCCAGCAGGACTAGCGGGAGTGAGACCCAGTACTTC.

The chain couples TRBV27 to TRBJ1-4; perhaps TRBD1 as D (6 bases). Germline V gene data show CDR1 as MNHEY and CDR2 as SMNVEV (reference sequence). The V end lost 5 bases, the J end lost 4 bases, and 14 bases lay between the germline ends. This CDR3 region has 15 residues. The CDR3 loop is CASSRGGLGNEKLFF. Here the CDR3 DNA reads TGTGCCAGCAGTAGGGGGGGGTTGGGTAATGAAAAACTGTTTTTT.

This chain links TRBV21-1 with TRBJ2-2; the D segment call TRBD1 is taken from the table without a DNA check. TRBV21-1 constitutes a pseudogene. The CDR3 totals 17 residues. CDR3 nucleotides: TGTGCCAGCAGCGGGACAGGGGATATTGCGAACACCGGGGAGCTGTTTTTT. Encoded protein: CASSGTGDIANTGELFF.